This T cell receptor beta chain came from a study of shared clonotypes between healthy human individuals. This clone was observed a handful of times. Clones were read by immunoSEQ multiplex PCR, and TCRdb kept only the in-frame ones, dropping some. Among 490,000 or so clones, around 78% were seen once, and the ten largest hold 13%. Source material: PBMCs. The source is a woman aged 35 to 49 in good health. Some clones in this sample may be carry-over from other donors' samples.

The CDR3: CASSVGQAEAFF. Written as DNA, the CDR3 is TGCGCCAGCAGCGTGGGACAAGCTGAAGCTTTCTTT. The V and J genes are TRBV5-1 and TRBJ1-1; D might be TRBD1 (6 bases). The germline gives CDR1 SGHRS, CDR2 YFSETQ. Between the trimmed V and J ends, which lost 4 bases and 6 bases, there was a span of 10 bases. CDR3 size: 12 residues. Full variable domain (outside the CDR3, taken from reference TRBV5-1 and TRBJ1-1): KAGVTQTPRYLIKTRGQQVTLSCSPISGHRSVSWYQQTPGQGLQFLFEYFSETQRNKGNFPGRFSGRQFSNSRSEMNVSTLELGDSALYLCASSVGQAEAFFGQGTRLTVV.